The clone carrying this TCR beta chain was seen a few times. These data belong to a study of shared clonotypes between healthy human individuals. This CDR3 region has 19 residues. CDR1 SGHDT and CDR2 YYEEEE come from the germline V gene. The ends lost 1 base at V and 6 bases at J; junction bases unmatched: 14. Generated by immunoSEQ multiplex PCR, the TCRdb table keeps only in-frame clones and is missing some. This sample has around 2.5 million clones, with approximately 93% found just once. The TCR originated in a man aged 18 to 29 in good health. Some clones in this sample may be carry-over from other donors' samples. The J gene is TRBJ2-2, the V gene TRBV5-6; 11 bases align to TRBD1. The specimen sequenced was naive CD4+ T cells from PBMCs. Indicated subset: CD45RA+ positively selected. The CDR3 here is CASSLPWTGGSRSPGELFF. The CDR3 bases are TGTGCCAGCAGCTTGCCTTGGACAGGGGGCTCTAGATCCCCCGGGGAGCTGTTTTTT.